This T cell receptor beta chain was profiled in a study of blood T cell repertoires in COVID-19. This clone was counted a few times. Libraries were prepared by immunoSEQ multiplex PCR; TCRdb keeps only in-frame clonotypes and omits some of them. The sample has 110,000 or so clones, around 89% seen once; the top ten hold about 1%. CDR1 is MNHNY, CDR2 SVGAGI, per germline (reference sequence). The CDR3 has 14 residues. V gave up 2 bases and J gave up 11 bases, with 16 bases separating them. This clonotype was obtained from a human donor in a cohort sampled during active COVID-19. The chain employs TRBV6-6 and TRBJ2-4; D call uncertain. Specimen: peripheral blood. CDR3 residues: CASSYGGSTNFQYF. CDR3 in DNA: TGTGCCAGCAGTTACGGCGGTAGCACCAACTTTCAGTACTTC.